This T cell receptor (beta chain) was sequenced for a study of T cell responses to AZD1222 COVID-19 vaccine. Findings and limits, study-wide: The number of AZD1222 recipients seropositive at baseline was only five to seven. In a largely white British group with more females than males, clonal diversity was possibly underestimated. Rises in breadth and depth of Spike-specific TCRs came after two AZD1222 doses. Without day 14 samples, only post-peak T cell repertoires were studied.

Turning to this clone: Its matching antigen is unknown.

Measured with immunoSEQ multiplex PCR; TCRdb has only the in-frame clones, and not every one. Counted here are some 91,000 clones, about 92% occurring once; the ten biggest clones make up about 13%. Trimming cost V 4 bases and J 5 bases, with 18 bases left between them. Germline V gives CDR1 MGHRA, CDR2 YSYEKL. This CDR3 spans 15 amino acids. V and J are TRBV4-1 and TRBJ2-7; TRBD2 might be the D (5 bases). The TCR was taken from an adult in good health. The sequencing here drew on peripheral blood, taken on day 0 of AZD1222 vaccination. The CDR3 sequence: CASSLFYSGSDEQYF. DNA for the CDR3: TGCGCCAGCAGCCTTTTTTATTCGGGATCCGACGAGCAGTACTTC.